Listed below are T cell receptor beta chains from one sample, sequenced in a study of PD-L1 blockade in urothelial cancer. Clones were read by immunoSEQ multiplex PCR, and TCRdb kept only the in-frame ones, dropping some. The repertoire includes about 88,000 clones, 90% of them detected once, and 8.5% to 9.5% sits in the top ten. The sequenced sample was PBMCs, obtained around atezolizumab (anti-PD-L1) treatment. The receptors stem from a man aged 55 to 70 with urothelial cancer. CDR3s include the opening cysteine and the closing phenylalanine or tryptophan. D genes are given only for firm matches. A clone size is listed for some rows: how often the clone was seen (once, few, many), or a class if it is expanded.

j_gene: TRBJ2-1; abundance: NA; v_gene: TRBV5-1; d_gene: TRBD2; CDR3aa: CASSRTSGEYNEQFF; CDR3nt: TGCGCCAGCTCGCGGACTAGCGGGGAGTACAATGAGCAGTTCTTC
j_gene: TRBJ2-2; abundance: NA; v_gene: TRBV19; d_gene: TRBD2; CDR3aa: CASSITAGASRPGELFF; CDR3nt: TGTGCCAGTAGTATCACAGCGGGGGCGTCTCGCCCCGGGGAGCTGTTTTTT
j_gene: TRBJ2-1; abundance: few; v_gene: TRBV25-1; d_gene: TRBD1; CDR3aa: CASSHRDRDLNEQFF; CDR3nt: TGTGCCAGCAGTCACCGGGACAGGGACTTGAATGAGCAGTTCTTC
j_gene: TRBJ1-1; abundance: NA; v_gene: TRBV19; d_gene: NA; CDR3aa: CASSIGMNTEAFF; CDR3nt: TGTGCCAGTAGTATCGGGATGAACACTGAAGCTTTCTTT
j_gene: TRBJ2-7; abundance: NA; v_gene: TRBV28; d_gene: TRBD2; CDR3aa: CASSPSGRGTYEQYF; CDR3nt: TGTGCCAGCAGTCCTAGCGGGAGGGGAACCTACGAGCAGTACTTC
j_gene: TRBJ1-1; abundance: NA; v_gene: TRBV19; d_gene: NA; CDR3aa: CASSSGARTEAFF; CDR3nt: TGTGCCAGTTCGTCAGGGGCTCGGACTGAAGCTTTCTTT
j_gene: TRBJ2-1; abundance: few; v_gene: TRBV21-1; d_gene: NA; CDR3aa: CASILALPPGQGPYNEQFF; CDR3nt: TGTGCCAGCATCTTAGCGCTTCCCCCGGGACAGGGACCCTACAATGAGCAGTTCTTC
j_gene: TRBJ2-3; abundance: NA; v_gene: TRBV4-3; d_gene: NA; CDR3aa: CASSQDPEGTDTQYF; CDR3nt: TGCGCCAGCAGCCAGGACCCGGAGGGGACAGATACGCAGTATTTT
j_gene: TRBJ1-5; abundance: once; v_gene: TRBV30; d_gene: TRBD1; CDR3aa: CAWSASGTVSQPQHF; CDR3nt: TGTGCCTGGAGTGCTTCCGGGACAGTTAGTCAGCCCCAGCATTTT
j_gene: TRBJ2-1; abundance: NA; v_gene: TRBV7-9; d_gene: TRBD2; CDR3aa: CASSLVRLAGGPSYNEQFF; CDR3nt: TGTGCCAGCAGCTTAGTTCGGCTAGCGGGAGGGCCTTCCTACAATGAGCAGTTCTTC
j_gene: TRBJ1-1; abundance: NA; v_gene: TRBV4-1; d_gene: TRBD1; CDR3aa: CASSQGGKGAVMNTEAFF; CDR3nt: TGCGCCAGCAGCCAAGGGGGAAAGGGGGCGGTCATGAACACTGAAGCTTTCTTT
j_gene: TRBJ2-5; abundance: NA; v_gene: TRBV30; d_gene: NA; CDR3aa: CAWSVGGPQETQYF; CDR3nt: TGTGCCTGGAGTGTCGGGGGTCCCCAAGAGACCCAGTACTTC
j_gene: TRBJ1-4; abundance: NA; v_gene: TRBV18; d_gene: TRBD1; CDR3aa: CASSSEGQGREKLFF; CDR3nt: TGTGCCAGCTCATCAGAGGGACAGGGTCGGGAAAAACTGTTTTTT
j_gene: TRBJ1-2; abundance: NA; v_gene: TRBV11-1; d_gene: NA; CDR3aa: CASSLAGTNYGYTF; CDR3nt: TGTGCCAGCAGCTTAGCCGGGACAAACTATGGCTACACCTTC
j_gene: TRBJ2-2; abundance: NA; v_gene: TRBV10-1; d_gene: NA; CDR3aa: CASSDRTVGTGELFF; CDR3nt: TGCGCCAGCAGTGACCGGACAGTGGGGACCGGGGAGCTGTTTTTT
j_gene: TRBJ2-1; abundance: once; v_gene: TRBV25-1; d_gene: TRBD1; CDR3aa: CASSGQGNEQFF; CDR3nt: TGTGCCAGCAGTGGACAGGGGAACGAGCAGTTCTTC
j_gene: TRBJ2-3; abundance: once; v_gene: TRBV30; d_gene: NA; CDR3aa: CASIPGQKKSTDTQYF; CDR3nt: TGTGCCTCAATCCCCGGACAGAAAAAGAGCACAGATACGCAGTATTTT
j_gene: TRBJ1-1; abundance: NA; v_gene: TRBV29-1; d_gene: NA; CDR3aa: CSVRGSHTEAFF; CDR3nt: TGCAGCGTGAGGGGGAGTCACACTGAAGCTTTCTTT
j_gene: TRBJ1-2; abundance: NA; v_gene: TRBV4-2; d_gene: TRBD1; CDR3aa: CASSLLTGDYGYTF; CDR3nt: TGTGCCAGCAGCCTTCTCACAGGGGACTATGGCTACACCTTC
j_gene: TRBJ1-1; abundance: NA; v_gene: TRBV27; d_gene: NA; CDR3aa: CASSQKEGTEAFF; CDR3nt: TGTGCCAGCAGCCAAAAGGAGGGGACTGAAGCTTTCTTT
j_gene: TRBJ2-1; abundance: once; v_gene: TRBV27; d_gene: TRBD2; CDR3aa: CASYPREGRGSYNEQFF; CDR3nt: TGTGCCAGCTACCCTCGGGAGGGGCGCGGCTCCTACAATGAGCAGTTCTTC
j_gene: TRBJ2-1; abundance: NA; v_gene: TRBV28; d_gene: NA; CDR3aa: CATTEGGSYNEQFF; CDR3nt: TGTGCCACAACGGAGGGGGGGTCCTACAATGAGCAGTTCTTC
j_gene: TRBJ2-5; abundance: NA; v_gene: TRBV9; d_gene: NA; CDR3aa: CASSVGAVQETQYF; CDR3nt: TGTGCCAGCAGCGTAGGGGCCGTCCAAGAGACCCAGTACTTC
j_gene: TRBJ2-7; abundance: NA; v_gene: TRBV5-8; d_gene: NA; CDR3aa: CASSSGMVLWEQYF; CDR3nt: TGTGCCAGCAGCTCAGGTATGGTTTTGTGGGAGCAGTACTTC
j_gene: TRBJ2-5; abundance: NA; v_gene: TRBV11-1; d_gene: TRBD1; CDR3aa: CASSLKQGVEETQYF; CDR3nt: TGTGCCAGCAGCCTAAAACAGGGGGTAGAAGAGACCCAGTACTTC
j_gene: TRBJ1-2; abundance: NA; v_gene: TRBV4-1; d_gene: TRBD1; CDR3aa: CASSTDRGYGYTF; CDR3nt: TGCGCCAGCAGCACCGACAGGGGCTATGGCTACACCTTC
j_gene: TRBJ1-5; abundance: few; v_gene: TRBV5-6; d_gene: NA; CDR3aa: CASSQESYSNQPQHF; CDR3nt: TGTGCCAGCTCACAGGAATCGTATAGCAATCAGCCCCAGCATTTT
j_gene: TRBJ1-1; abundance: NA; v_gene: TRBV9; d_gene: NA; CDR3aa: CASSVAAGTEAFF; CDR3nt: TGTGCCAGCAGCGTAGCAGCGGGGACTGAAGCTTTCTTT
j_gene: TRBJ1-1; abundance: NA; v_gene: TRBV6-5; d_gene: NA; CDR3aa: CASSTGQLRATEAFF; CDR3nt: TGTGCCAGCAGCACCGGACAGTTGAGGGCCACTGAAGCTTTCTTT
j_gene: TRBJ2-7; abundance: few; v_gene: TRBV13; d_gene: NA; CDR3aa: CASSFQGSNEQYF; CDR3nt: TGTGCCAGCAGCTTTCAGGGATCAAACGAGCAGTACTTC
j_gene: TRBJ2-1; abundance: NA; v_gene: TRBV5-1; d_gene: TRBD2; CDR3aa: CASSRKPGTSGRAVSYNEQFF; CDR3nt: TGCGCCAGCAGCCGGAAACCCGGGACTAGCGGGAGGGCGGTATCCTACAATGAGCAGTTCTTC
j_gene: TRBJ2-5; abundance: NA; v_gene: TRBV7-2; d_gene: TRBD2; CDR3aa: CASSLALAGGSETQYF; CDR3nt: TGTGCCAGCAGCTTAGCTCTAGCGGGAGGGTCGGAGACCCAGTACTTC